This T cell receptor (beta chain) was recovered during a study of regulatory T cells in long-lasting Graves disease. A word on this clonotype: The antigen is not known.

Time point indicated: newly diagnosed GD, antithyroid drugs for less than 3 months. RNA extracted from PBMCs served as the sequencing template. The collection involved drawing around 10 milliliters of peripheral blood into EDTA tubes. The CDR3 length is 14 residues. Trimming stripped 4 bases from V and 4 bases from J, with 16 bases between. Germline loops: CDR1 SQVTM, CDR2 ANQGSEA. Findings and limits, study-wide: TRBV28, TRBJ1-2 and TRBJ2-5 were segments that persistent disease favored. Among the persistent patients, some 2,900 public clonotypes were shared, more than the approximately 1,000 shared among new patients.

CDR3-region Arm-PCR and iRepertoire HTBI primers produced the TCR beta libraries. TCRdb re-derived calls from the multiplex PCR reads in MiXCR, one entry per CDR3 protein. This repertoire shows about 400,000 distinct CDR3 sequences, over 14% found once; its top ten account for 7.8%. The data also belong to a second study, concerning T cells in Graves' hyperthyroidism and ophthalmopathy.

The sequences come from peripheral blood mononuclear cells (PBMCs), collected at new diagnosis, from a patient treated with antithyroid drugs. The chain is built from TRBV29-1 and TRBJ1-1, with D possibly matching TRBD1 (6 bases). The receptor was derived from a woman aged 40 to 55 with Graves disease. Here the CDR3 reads CSVAGQGWGTEAFF. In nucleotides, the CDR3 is TGCAGCGTTGCCGGGCAGGGGTGGGGCACTGAAGCTTTCTTT.